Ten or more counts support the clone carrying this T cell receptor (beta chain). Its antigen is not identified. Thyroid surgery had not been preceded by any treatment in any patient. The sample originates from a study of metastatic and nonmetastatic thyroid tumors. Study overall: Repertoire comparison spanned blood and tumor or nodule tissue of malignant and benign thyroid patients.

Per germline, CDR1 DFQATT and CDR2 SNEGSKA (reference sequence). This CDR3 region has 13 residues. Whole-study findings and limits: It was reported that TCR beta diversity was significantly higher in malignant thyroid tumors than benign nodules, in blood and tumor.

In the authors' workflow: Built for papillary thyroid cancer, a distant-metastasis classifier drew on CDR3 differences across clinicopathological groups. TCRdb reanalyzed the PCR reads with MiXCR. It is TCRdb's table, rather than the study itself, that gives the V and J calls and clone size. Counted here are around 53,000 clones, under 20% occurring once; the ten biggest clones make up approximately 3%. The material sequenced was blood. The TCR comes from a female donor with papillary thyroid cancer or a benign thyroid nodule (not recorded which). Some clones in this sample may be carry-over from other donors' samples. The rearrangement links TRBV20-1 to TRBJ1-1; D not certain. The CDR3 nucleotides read TGCATCAACCCCAAACCGGCGAACACTGAAGCTTTCTTT. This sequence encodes CINPKPANTEAFF.